These 7 T cell receptor beta chains share one sample of origin, sequenced in a study of blood T cell repertoires in COVID-19. Profiling relied on immunoSEQ multiplex PCR, and the TCRdb table lists in-frame clones only, not all of them. The data contain about 84,000 clones, about 95% of them singletons. The sequencing input was peripheral blood. These receptors originate from a human donor with active COVID-19. The donor label of this sample is uncertain.

This clone showed up just once. The chain carries TRBV25-1 and TRBJ2-2, with D possibly matching TRBD2 (6 bases). This CDR3 has 15 residues. Germline-derived CDR1 and CDR2 are MGHDK and SYGVNS. V was shortened by 6 bases and J by 7 bases, with 18 bases between the two germline ends. In nucleotides, the CDR3 is TGTGCCAGCAGGCCAAACAGAGGAGGGATCGGGGAGCTGTTTTTT. This sequence encodes CASRPNRGGIGELFF.

The chain employs TRBV5-1 and TRBJ2-7, with 16 bases fitting TRBD2. The trim removed 3 bases at V and 2 bases at J, leaving 2 bases unmatched. Germline CDR1 and CDR2: SGHRS and YFSETQ. The CDR3 has 16 residues. The CDR3 spells CASSSGTSGGAYEQYF. CDR3 DNA sequence: TGCGCCAGCAGCTCCGGGACTAGCGGGGGGGCCTACGAGCAGTACTTC.

This clone was observed once. CDR3 DNA: TGTGCCAGCAGTTACCCCCCTAGCGCCCTTCAGTACTTC. Translated: CASSYPPSALQYF. The chain combines TRBV6-2 or TRBV6-3 with TRBJ2-4; the D gene is possibly TRBD2 (6 bases). The germline V gene has CDR1 MNHEY and CDR2 SVGEGT. CDR3 length equals 13 residues. Trimming took off 2 bases at V and 11 bases at J, with 13 bases between the two ends.

The chain couples TRBV10-3 to TRBJ2-3; 10 nucleotides match TRBD2. The CDR3 has 15 amino acids. Germline lookup yields CDR1 ENHRY and CDR2 SYGVKD. The junction had 5 bases not matched to a gene; V was cut back by 4 bases and J by 4 bases. CDR3 nucleotide sequence: TGTGCCATCAGTGCTAGCGGGAGTACCCCAGATACGCAGTATTTT. This gives the protein CAISASGSTPDTQYF.

J is TRBJ2-3 and V is TRBV7-9, with TRBD2 identical over 9 bases. Per germline, CDR1 SEHNR and CDR2 FQNEAQ (reference sequence). With V trimmed by 5 bases and J by 5 bases, 2 bases remained unmatched. This CDR3 comprises 13 residues. The CDR3 protein is CASSLLAGDTQYF. For the CDR3, the DNA is TGTGCCAGCAGCCTACTAGCGGGAGATACGCAGTATTTT.

DNA for the CDR3: TGTGCCAGCAGTTTACTACTCGTGCCCCGCCGAAACACCATATATTTT. Translating it yields CASSLLLVPRRNTIYF. The chain recombines TRBV28 with TRBJ1-3; D not certain. Per the germline V gene, CDR1 is MDHEN and CDR2 is SYDVKM. The CDR3 length is 16 residues. Trimming removed 2 bases from V and 5 bases from J, with 16 bases in between.

This chain joins TRBV4-2 and TRBJ2-2; 10 bases fit TRBD2. With V trimmed by 3 bases and J by 2 bases, 6 bases remained unmatched. The CDR3 spans 17 residues. Germline V gene sequence: CDR1 LGHNA, CDR2 YNFKEQ. CDR3 loop: CASSHASGGLNTGELFF. Written as DNA, the CDR3 is TGTGCCAGCAGCCACGCTAGCGGGGGCCTTAACACCGGGGAGCTGTTTTTT.